Sequencing of this TCR beta chain was carried out in a study of blood T cell repertoires in COVID-19. Study-level information: Spain, Italy and the United States supplied samples that represented acute and convalescent COVID-19. Sources were T cells, B-cell-depleted T cells, or PBMCs; the material itself was cDNA or gDNA.

Germline V CDR1 and CDR2: SGHKS, YYEKEE (reference sequence). The V segment lost 4 bases and the J segment 1 base; nucleotides outside the gene matches: 4. The CDR3 length is 14 residues. The data were produced by immunoSEQ multiplex PCR, yet TCRdb's version contains in-frame clones alone and is incomplete. In the table there are some 120,000 clones, around 85% of which are singletons. The receptor was derived from a man aged 30-40 years with COVID-19, enrolled during active disease. The chain employs TRBV5-5 and TRBJ2-5; TRBD1 matches at 7 bases. Sequencing was done on a sample of peripheral blood. DNA for the CDR3: TGTGCCAGCAGCCGGACAGGCGGCCAAGAGACCCAGTACTTC. It encodes CASSRTGGQETQYF.